This passage covers 12 T cell receptor beta chains from one sample sequenced in a study of T-cell reconstitution after alpha-beta-depleted transplantation in children. Unique molecular identifiers were used to barcode this TCRbeta library. MiXCR was run by TCRdb on the PCR reads, yielding one entry per CDR3 protein. The sample has fewer than 550,000 distinct CDR3 sequences; 15% to 20% are singletons. Sequencing used PBMCs, mostly from graft donor cells, obtained 360 days after TCRalphabeta/CD19-depleted stem cell transplant. These receptors were obtained from a boy under three years old who had a stem cell transplant for Wiskott-Aldrich syndrome, so the T cells may come from the graft donor.

The CDR3, as DNA: TGTGCCAGCAGCTTAGTCGTGGGGGGATACAATGAGCAGTTCTTC. Translating it yields CASSLVVGGYNEQFF. The chain joins TRBV13 to TRBJ2-1; tentative D call: TRBD2 (6 bases). Trimming took off 1 base at V and 4 bases at J, with 11 bases between the two ends. Germline lookup yields CDR1 PRHDT and CDR2 FYEKMQ (reference sequence). The CDR3 sequence is 15 residues long.

This clonotype showed up just a few times. The chain joins TRBV20-1 to TRBJ2-4; 9 nucleotides agree with TRBD1. J was trimmed by 13 bases and V by 3 bases; bases with no gene match: 4. Per the germline V gene, CDR1 is DFQATT and CDR2 is SNEGSKA (reference sequence). There are 11 residues in the CDR3. The CDR3 nucleotides read TGCAGTGCTAGTAGACAGGGGGACCAGTACTTC. Protein sequence: CSASRQGDQYF.

This clonotype was detected only a few times. The chain links TRBV12-3 or TRBV12-4 to TRBJ2-7; D is unclear. V lost 5 bases to trimming and J lost 3 bases, with 14 bases between them. CDR3 length equals 14 residues. The CDR3 bases are TGTGCCAGCAGTCCCCGCGGCCCTGGCTACGAGCAGTACTTC. This codes for CASSPRGPGYEQYF.

The chain is built from TRBV12-3 or TRBV12-4 and TRBJ2-5; tentatively, D is TRBD1 (5 bases). The CDR3 spans 16 residues. V lost 0 bases, J lost 0 bases, and 11 bases lay in between. CDR3 amino acids: CASSLARQLYQETQYF. The CDR3 DNA reads TGTGCCAGCAGTTTAGCCCGACAGCTTTACCAAGAGACCCAGTACTTC.

This clonotype was recorded a few times. The rearrangement links TRBV12-3 or TRBV12-4 to TRBJ2-1; D call uncertain. Trimming removed 5 bases at V and 4 bases at J, with 24 bases between. The CDR3 loop spans 18 amino acids. CDR3 in amino acids: CASSPLPPWQELYNEQFF. In DNA, the CDR3 is TGTGCCAGCAGTCCTTTACCCCCTTGGCAGGAACTTTACAATGAGCAGTTCTTC.

This clonotype has only a few counts. The J gene is TRBJ2-2, the V gene TRBV20-1, with D unclear. This CDR3 comprises 12 residues. Trimming took 2 bases from V and 5 from J, leaving 6 bases between them. Germline V gene lookup returns CDR1 DFQATT and CDR2 SNEGSKA (reference sequence). CDR3 DNA sequence: TGCAGTGCTAGAACATTAACCGGGGAGCTGTTTTTT. It is translated as CSARTLTGELFF.

The chain links TRBV24-1 to TRBJ2-2, with D uncertain. Germline lookup yields CDR1 KGHDR and CDR2 SFDVKD. CDR3 length equals 13 residues. The ends were cut back, 7 bases at V and 4 bases at J, with 9 bases in the middle. The CDR3 DNA sequence: TGTGCCACCAGAAACCCGGGCACCGGGGAGCTGTTTTTT. Translation gives CATRNPGTGELFF.

This clonotype turned up a few times. CDR3 amino acids: CASRRQGDTEAFF. The CDR3 DNA reads as TGTGCCAGCAGACGACAGGGAGACACTGAAGCTTTCTTT. The chain couples TRBV6-5 to TRBJ1-1, with 7 bases identical to TRBD1. The CDR3 contains 13 residues. J was trimmed by 3 bases and V by 6 bases; bases with no gene match: 4. Per the germline V gene, CDR1 is MNHEY and CDR2 is SVGAGI.

This clonotype was seen only a few times. The chain is built from TRBV24-1 and TRBJ2-3, with D possibly matching TRBD1 (6 bases). V was trimmed by 7 bases and J by 5 bases, leaving 6 bases between them. This CDR3 has 11 amino acids. Germline lookup yields CDR1 KGHDR and CDR2 SFDVKD. The CDR3 DNA reads TGTGCCACCAGACAGGGAGATACGCAGTATTTT. Amino acids: CATRQGDTQYF.

This clonotype was counted only a few times. V is TRBV7-8 and J is TRBJ2-3; no firm D call. The CDR3 is 14 residues long. Germline values: CDR1 SGHVS, CDR2 FQNEAQ. The V gene lost 2 bases and the J gene lost 3 bases, with 9 bases spanning the gap. The DNA for the CDR3 is TGTGCCAGCAGCTTAAATCCAGGAACAGATACGCAGTATTTT. It yields the protein CASSLNPGTDTQYF.

This clonotype was seen ten or more times. The J gene is TRBJ2-7, the V gene TRBV2; D gene uncertain. V was shortened by 8 bases and J by 0 bases, with 17 bases between the two germline ends. The CDR3 runs to 15 residues. Germline V CDR1 and CDR2: SNHLY, FYNNEI. CDR3: CASLLPTTFSYEQYF. The CDR3 DNA reads TGTGCCAGCCTTCTCCCTACCACATTCTCCTACGAGCAGTACTTC.

This clonotype was seen only a few times. The chain recombines TRBV5-1 with TRBJ2-7; 10 nucleotides align to TRBD1. The J segment lost 4 bases and the V segment lost 3 bases, leaving 4 bases of the junction unmatched. The CDR3 contains 14 residues. Germline V gene sequence: CDR1 SGHRS, CDR2 YFSETQ. The CDR3 DNA is TGCGCCAGCAGCTCCCGGACAGGGGGGTACGAGCAGTACTTC. This translates into CASSSRTGGYEQYF.